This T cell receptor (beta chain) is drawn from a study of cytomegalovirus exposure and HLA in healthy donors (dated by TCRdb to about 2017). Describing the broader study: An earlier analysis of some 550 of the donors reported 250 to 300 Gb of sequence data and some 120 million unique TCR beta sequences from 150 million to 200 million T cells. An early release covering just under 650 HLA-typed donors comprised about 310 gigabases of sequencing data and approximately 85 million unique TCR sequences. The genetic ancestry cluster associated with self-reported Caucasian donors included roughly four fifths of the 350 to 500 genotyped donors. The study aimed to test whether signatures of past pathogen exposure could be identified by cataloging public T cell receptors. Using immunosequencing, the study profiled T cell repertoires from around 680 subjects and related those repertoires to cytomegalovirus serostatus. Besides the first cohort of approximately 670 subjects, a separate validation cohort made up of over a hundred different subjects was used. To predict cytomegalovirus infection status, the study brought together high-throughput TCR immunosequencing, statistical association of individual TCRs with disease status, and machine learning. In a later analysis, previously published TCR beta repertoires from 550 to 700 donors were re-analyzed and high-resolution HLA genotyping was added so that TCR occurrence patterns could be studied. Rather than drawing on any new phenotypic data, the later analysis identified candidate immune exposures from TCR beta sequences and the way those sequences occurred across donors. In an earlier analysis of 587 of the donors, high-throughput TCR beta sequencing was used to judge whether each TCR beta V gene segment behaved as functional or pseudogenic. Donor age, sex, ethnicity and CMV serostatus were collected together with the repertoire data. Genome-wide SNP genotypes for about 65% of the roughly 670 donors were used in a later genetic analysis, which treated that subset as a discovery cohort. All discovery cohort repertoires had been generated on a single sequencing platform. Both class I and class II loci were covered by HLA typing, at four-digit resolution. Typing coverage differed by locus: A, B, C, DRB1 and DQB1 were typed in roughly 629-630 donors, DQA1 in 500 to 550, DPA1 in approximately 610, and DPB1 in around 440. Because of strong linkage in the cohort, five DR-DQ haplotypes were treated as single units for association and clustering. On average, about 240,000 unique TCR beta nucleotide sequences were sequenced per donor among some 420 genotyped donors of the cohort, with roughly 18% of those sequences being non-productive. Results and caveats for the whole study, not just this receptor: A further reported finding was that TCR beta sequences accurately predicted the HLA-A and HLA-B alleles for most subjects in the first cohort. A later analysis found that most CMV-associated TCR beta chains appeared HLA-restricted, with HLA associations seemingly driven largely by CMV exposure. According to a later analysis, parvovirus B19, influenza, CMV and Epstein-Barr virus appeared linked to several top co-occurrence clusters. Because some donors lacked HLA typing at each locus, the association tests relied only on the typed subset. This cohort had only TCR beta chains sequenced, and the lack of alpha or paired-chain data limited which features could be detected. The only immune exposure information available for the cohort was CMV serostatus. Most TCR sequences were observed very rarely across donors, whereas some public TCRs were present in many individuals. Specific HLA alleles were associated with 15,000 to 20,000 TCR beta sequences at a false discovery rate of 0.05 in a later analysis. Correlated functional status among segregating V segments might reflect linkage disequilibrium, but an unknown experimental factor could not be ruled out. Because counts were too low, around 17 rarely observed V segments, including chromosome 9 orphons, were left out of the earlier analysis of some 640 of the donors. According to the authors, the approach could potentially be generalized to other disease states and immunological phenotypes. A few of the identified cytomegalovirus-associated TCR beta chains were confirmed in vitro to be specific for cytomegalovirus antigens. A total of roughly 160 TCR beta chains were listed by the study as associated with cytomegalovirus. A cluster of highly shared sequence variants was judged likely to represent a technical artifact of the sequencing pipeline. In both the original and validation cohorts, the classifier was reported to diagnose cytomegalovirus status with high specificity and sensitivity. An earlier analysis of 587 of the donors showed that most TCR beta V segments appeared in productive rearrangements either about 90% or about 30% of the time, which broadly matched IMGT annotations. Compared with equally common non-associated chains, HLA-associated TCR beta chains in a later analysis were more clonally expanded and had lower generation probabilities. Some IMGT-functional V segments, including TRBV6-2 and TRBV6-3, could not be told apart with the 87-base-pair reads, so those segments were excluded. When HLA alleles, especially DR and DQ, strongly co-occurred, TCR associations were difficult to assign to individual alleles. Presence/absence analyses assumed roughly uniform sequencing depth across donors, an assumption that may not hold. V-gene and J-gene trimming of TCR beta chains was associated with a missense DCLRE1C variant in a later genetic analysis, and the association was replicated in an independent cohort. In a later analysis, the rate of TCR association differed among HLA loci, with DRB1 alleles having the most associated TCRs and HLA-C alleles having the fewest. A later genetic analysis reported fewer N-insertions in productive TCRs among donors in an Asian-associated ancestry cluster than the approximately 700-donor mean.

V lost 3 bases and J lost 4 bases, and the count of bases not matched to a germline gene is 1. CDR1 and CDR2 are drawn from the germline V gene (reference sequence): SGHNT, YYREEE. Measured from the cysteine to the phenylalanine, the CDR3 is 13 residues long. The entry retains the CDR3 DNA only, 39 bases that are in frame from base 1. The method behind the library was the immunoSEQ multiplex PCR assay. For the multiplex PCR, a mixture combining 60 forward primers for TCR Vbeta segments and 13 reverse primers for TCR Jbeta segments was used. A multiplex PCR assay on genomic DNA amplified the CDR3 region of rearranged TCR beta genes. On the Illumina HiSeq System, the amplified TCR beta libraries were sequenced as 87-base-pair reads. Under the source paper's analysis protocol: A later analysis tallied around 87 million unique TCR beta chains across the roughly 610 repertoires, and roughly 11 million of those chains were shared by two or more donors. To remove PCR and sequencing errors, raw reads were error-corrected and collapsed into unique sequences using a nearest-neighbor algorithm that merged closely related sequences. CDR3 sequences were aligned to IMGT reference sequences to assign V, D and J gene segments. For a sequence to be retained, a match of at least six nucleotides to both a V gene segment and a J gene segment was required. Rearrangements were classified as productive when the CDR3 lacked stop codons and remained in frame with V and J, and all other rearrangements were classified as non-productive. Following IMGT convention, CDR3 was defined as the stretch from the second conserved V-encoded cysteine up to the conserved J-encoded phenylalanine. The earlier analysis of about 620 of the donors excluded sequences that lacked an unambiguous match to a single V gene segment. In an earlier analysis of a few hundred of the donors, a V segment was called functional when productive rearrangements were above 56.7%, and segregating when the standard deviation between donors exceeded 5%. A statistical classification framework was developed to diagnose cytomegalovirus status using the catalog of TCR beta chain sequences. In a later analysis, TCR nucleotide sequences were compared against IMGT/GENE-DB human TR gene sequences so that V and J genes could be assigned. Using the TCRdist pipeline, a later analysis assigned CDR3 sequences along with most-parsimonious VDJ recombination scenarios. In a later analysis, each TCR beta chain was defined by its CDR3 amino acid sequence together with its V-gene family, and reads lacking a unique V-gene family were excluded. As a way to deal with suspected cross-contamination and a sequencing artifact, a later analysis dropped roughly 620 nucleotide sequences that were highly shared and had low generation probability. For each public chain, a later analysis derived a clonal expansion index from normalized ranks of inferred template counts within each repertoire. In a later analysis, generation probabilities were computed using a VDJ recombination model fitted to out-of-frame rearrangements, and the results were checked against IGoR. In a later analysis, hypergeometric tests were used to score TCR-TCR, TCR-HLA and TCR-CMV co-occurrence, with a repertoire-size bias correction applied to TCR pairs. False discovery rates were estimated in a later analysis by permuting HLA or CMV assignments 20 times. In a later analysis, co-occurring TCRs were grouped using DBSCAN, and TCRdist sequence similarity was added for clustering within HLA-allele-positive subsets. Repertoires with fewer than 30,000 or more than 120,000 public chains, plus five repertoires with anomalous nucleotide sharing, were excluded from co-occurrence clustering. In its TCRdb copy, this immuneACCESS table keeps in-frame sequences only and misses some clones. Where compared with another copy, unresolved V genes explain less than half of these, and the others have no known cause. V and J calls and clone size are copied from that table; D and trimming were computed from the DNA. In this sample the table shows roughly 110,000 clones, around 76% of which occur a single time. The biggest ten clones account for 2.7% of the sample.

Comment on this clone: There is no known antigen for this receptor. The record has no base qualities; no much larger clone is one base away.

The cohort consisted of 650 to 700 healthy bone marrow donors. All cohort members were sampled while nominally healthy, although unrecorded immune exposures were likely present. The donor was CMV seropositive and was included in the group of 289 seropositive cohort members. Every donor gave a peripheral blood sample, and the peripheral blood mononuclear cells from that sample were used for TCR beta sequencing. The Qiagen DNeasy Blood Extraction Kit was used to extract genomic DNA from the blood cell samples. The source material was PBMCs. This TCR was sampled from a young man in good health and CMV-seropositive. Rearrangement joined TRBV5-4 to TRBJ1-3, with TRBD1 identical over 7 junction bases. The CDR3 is CASSSQGGNTIYF. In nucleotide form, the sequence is TGTGCCAGCAGCTCACAGGGGGGAAACACCATATATTTT.